Below, 10 T cell receptor beta chains from the same sample are listed, as sequenced in a study of T cell changes during pregnancy in multiple sclerosis. Sequencing used immunoSEQ multiplex PCR; TCRdb keeps in-frame clones, though not all of them. The sample lists some 140,000 clones, roughly 95% seen once, with about 0.42% in the top ten. The sample consisted of peripheral blood, taken after pregnancy. The origin of the receptors is a female donor with multiple sclerosis, enrolled in a pregnancy study.

The rearrangement uses TRBV10-3 and TRBJ2-2; D may be TRBD2 (6 bases). Trimming cost V 6 bases and J 1 base, with 12 bases left between them. The CDR3 loop spans 15 amino acids. Germline lookup yields CDR1 ENHRY and CDR2 SYGVKD. CDR3 sequence: CAISWGTQNTGELFF. For the CDR3, the DNA is TGTGCCATCAGCTGGGGGACTCAGAACACCGGGGAGCTGTTTTTT.

This clone was recorded only once. Here the CDR3 DNA reads TGTGCCAGTAATGATATTCGGCAGACTCCCTACAATGAGCAGTTCTTC. This encodes CASNDIRQTPYNEQFF. The genes are TRBV19 and TRBJ2-1; D gene uncertain. Trimming removed 7 bases from V and 2 bases from J, with 18 bases in between. Germline V gives CDR1 LNHDA, CDR2 SQIVND (reference sequence). The CDR3 loop spans 16 amino acids. Looking up the rest from reference TRBV19 and TRBJ2-1 gives the full variable domain: DGGITQSPKYLFRKEGQNVTLSCEQNLNHDAMYWYRQDPGQGLRLIYYSQIVNDFQKGDIAEGYSVSREKKESFPLTVTSAQKNPTAFYLCASNDIRQTPYNEQFFGPGTRLTVL.

This rearrangement joins TRBV5-1 to TRBJ2-3; TRBD2 agrees at 12 bases. Germline CDR1 is SGHRS and CDR2 is YFSETQ. This CDR3 has 18 residues. J lost 3 bases, V lost 5 bases, and 13 bases had no gene match. This CDR3 is CASRFRLAGEAITDTQYF. The CDR3 coding sequence is TGCGCCAGCAGATTCCGACTAGCGGGAGAAGCCATAACAGATACGCAGTATTTT. Drawing the rest from reference TRBV5-1 and TRBJ2-3, the complete variable domain is KAGVTQTPRYLIKTRGQQVTLSCSPISGHRSVSWYQQTPGQGLQFLFEYFSETQRNKGNFPGRFSGRQFSNSRSEMNVSTLELGDSALYLCASRFRLAGEAITDTQYFGPGTRLTVL.

The chain combines TRBV29-1 with TRBJ2-4; 7 bases are shared with TRBD1. The CDR3 extends over 14 amino acids. The germline gives CDR1 SQVTM, CDR2 ANQGSEA. V was pared by 6 bases and J by 0 bases, with 5 bases of the junction left unmatched. CDR3 region: CSVGTAPAKNIQYF. As DNA, the CDR3 is TGCAGCGTAGGGACAGCGCCAGCCAAAAACATTCAGTACTTC. Supplemented by reference TRBV29-1 and TRBJ2-4, the full variable domain reads SAVISQKPSRDICQRGTSLTIQCQVDSQVTMMFWYRQQPGQSLTLIATANQGSEATYESGFVIDKFPISRPNLTFSTLTVSNMSPEDSSIYLCSVGTAPAKNIQYFGAGTRLSVL.

V is TRBV14 and J is TRBJ2-7; 13 bases map to TRBD2. Germline-derived CDR1 and CDR2 are SGHDN and FVKESK. Trimming at V came to 3 bases and at J to 7 bases, leaving 6 bases not matched to a gene. The CDR3 extends over 15 amino acids. The DNA of the CDR3 is TGTGCCAGCAGCCATCGGACTAGCGGGAGCTCTGAGCAGTACTTC. This translates into CASSHRTSGSSEQYF.

This clone was counted only a few times. J is TRBJ2-1 and V is TRBV19; 9 nucleotides line up with TRBD1. CDR1 LNHDA and CDR2 SQIVND come from the germline V gene (reference sequence). The V segment lost 9 bases and the J segment 7 bases; nucleotides outside the gene matches: 19. The CDR3 is made up of 17 amino acids. The DNA of the CDR3 is TGTGCCAGCCGTCGAAACAGGGGGCTATTTTCGAATAATGAGCAGTTCTTC. This encodes CASRRNRGLFSNNEQFF.

The chain recombines TRBV7-2 with TRBJ2-1; 10 positions match TRBD2. Germline CDR1 and CDR2: SGHTA and FQGNSA. The ends lost 4 bases at V and 3 bases at J; junction bases unmatched: 12. The CDR3 runs 18 residues. The CDR3 reads CASSSRTLAGGFYNEQFF. CDR3 nucleotides: TGTGCCAGCAGCTCTCGGACCTTAGCGGGAGGTTTCTACAATGAGCAGTTCTTC.

The rearrangement joins TRBV7-9 to TRBJ1-5; D call uncertain. The CDR3 has 12 amino acids. V lost 3 bases and J 9 bases, leaving 9 bases between the germline ends. Germline CDR1 SEHNR, CDR2 FQNEAQ (reference sequence). Here the CDR3 DNA reads TGTGCCAGCAGCTTTCCCTCCTCGCCCCAGCATTTT. It encodes CASSFPSSPQHF.

The gene calls are TRBV28 and TRBJ2-7; possibly TRBD1 for D (6 bases). Germline V gene lookup returns CDR1 MDHEN and CDR2 SYDVKM. CDR3 length equals 16 residues. V was pared by 8 bases and J by 3 bases, with 23 bases between. The CDR3 loop reads CASGPFEGDGGYEQYF. Here the CDR3 DNA reads TGTGCCAGCGGGCCTTTTGAGGGGGATGGAGGCTACGAGCAGTACTTC.

For the CDR3, the DNA is TGCAGCGTCGCCCCGGCCGGACTAGCGGCGGAGCAGTTCTTC. Translation: CSVAPAGLAAEQFF. The chain employs TRBV29-1 and TRBJ2-1, with 10 nucleotides matching TRBD2. Germline CDR1 reads SQVTM; CDR2 reads ANQGSEA. Trimming at V came to 6 bases and at J to 10 bases, leaving 12 bases not matched to a gene. This CDR3 region has 14 residues.